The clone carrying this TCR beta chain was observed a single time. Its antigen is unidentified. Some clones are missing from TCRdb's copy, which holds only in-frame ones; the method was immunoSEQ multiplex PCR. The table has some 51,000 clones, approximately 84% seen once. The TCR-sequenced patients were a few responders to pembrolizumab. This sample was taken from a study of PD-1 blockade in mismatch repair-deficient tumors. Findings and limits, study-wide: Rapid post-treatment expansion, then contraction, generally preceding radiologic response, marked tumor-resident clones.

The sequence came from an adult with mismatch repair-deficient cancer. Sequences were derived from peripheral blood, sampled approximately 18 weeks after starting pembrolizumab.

The CDR3 region is CASSASGTDYNEQFF. The DNA of the CDR3 is TGTGCCAGCAGCGCCAGCGGGACCGACTACAATGAGCAGTTCTTC. This chain links TRBV9 with TRBJ2-1; 7 nucleotides match TRBD2. The trim removed 3 bases at V and 3 bases at J, leaving 6 bases unmatched. The CDR3 runs to 15 residues. The V gene's germline CDR1 is SGDLS and CDR2 YYNGEE.